This T cell receptor (beta chain) was identified during a study of blood T cell repertoires in COVID-19. Study information: T cells, B-cell-depleted T cells, or PBMCs supplied cDNA or gDNA.

Seattle researchers signed up patients amid active infection and tracked them longitudinally. Sequencing was performed with immunoSEQ multiplex PCR; in TCRdb, only in-frame clones are kept and a portion is missing. This table holds hundreds of thousands of clones, around 92% found once. The CDR3 contains 14 residues. The V and J ends lost 5 bases and 6 bases, in that order; junction bases with no gene match: 7. CDR1 and CDR2 from the germline V gene are MNHEY and SVGAGI. This sequence originates from a woman younger than 45 with COVID-19, enrolled during active disease. The V gene is TRBV6-5, the J gene TRBJ1-1, with TRBD1 matching over 9 bases. The sample consisted of peripheral blood. The CDR3 nucleotides read TGTGCCAGCAGTCGAGGGGACAGGGCGGCTGAAGCTTTCTTT. It yields the protein CASSRGDRAAEAFF.